The T cell receptor (beta chain) described here comes from a study of T cells after yellow fever vaccination. Study as a whole: When fractions had low cell numbers, they were prepared with SMART-Seq v4 Ultra Low Input.

Whole-study findings and limits: Although the secondary response was weaker, it peaked faster, at day 5 versus 15. Contamination by abundant bulk-population clonotypes could be present in FACS-sorted repertoires. Boosting was followed by the reappearance of most primary-vaccination clones (around 95% CD4, 70% to 90% CD8).

TCRdb re-analysed the 5' RACE reads in MiXCR, keeping a single row per CDR3 protein. The sample lists a few hundred thousand distinct CDR3 sequences, around 20% occurring once. Trimming removed 4 bases at V and 7 bases at J, with 13 bases between. This CDR3 has 13 residues. Germline V gives CDR1 MRHNA, CDR2 SNTAGT. Concerning this clonotype: Its antigen is currently unknown.

The input for sequencing was PBMCs, taken before the yellow fever booster vaccination. The V and J genes are TRBV6-4 and TRBJ1-2, with a tentative D call TRBD1 (6 bases). The TCR comes from a young man who received the YFV17D yellow fever vaccine. Written as DNA, the CDR3 is TGTGCCAGCAGTGCAGGGGTTGACTTTGGCTACACCTTC. It is translated as CASSAGVDFGYTF.